These T cell receptor beta chains were read from a single sample in a study of blood T cell repertoires in COVID-19. Profiled with immunoSEQ multiplex PCR; TCRdb holds only in-frame clones, not every one. In the table there are a few hundred thousand clones, roughly 75% of which are singletons. What was sequenced was peripheral blood. The receptor source for this set is a woman aged 70 to 79 with acute or convalescent COVID-19. Each CDR3 is given with its conserved first and last residue. Size values are once, few and many counts, or a class for expanded clones, and some rows have none.

V: TRBV2; size: -; J: TRBJ2-1; CDR3: CASSDSKANAGGSYNEQFF
V: TRBV11-2; size: -; J: TRBJ2-2; CDR3: CASSPPGLAGGTGELFF
V: TRBV5-8; size: -; J: TRBJ2-5; CDR3: CASSLWRLETQYF
V: TRBV5-6; size: -; J: TRBJ2-2; CDR3: CASSLDRLAGELFF
V: TRBV7-2; size: once; J: TRBJ1-6; CDR3: CASSLIQPGNSPLHF
V: TRBV18; size: -; J: TRBJ1-5; CDR3: CASSQLQENQPQHF
V: TRBV5-1; size: -; J: TRBJ2-3; CDR3: CASGAGDSTDTQYF
V: TRBV14; size: -; J: TRBJ1-1; CDR3: CASSQWGGTEAFF
V: TRBV5-1; size: -; J: TRBJ1-2; CDR3: CASSPDSYGYTF
V: TRBV2; size: once; J: TRBJ2-1; CDR3: CASIRGTGSYNEQFF
V: TRBV7-2; size: once; J: TRBJ2-1; CDR3: CASSPKQGVGEQFF
V: TRBV6-2/TRBV6-3; size: -; J: TRBJ2-3; CDR3: CASSYPPLAGGRTDTQYF
V: TRBV2; size: few; J: TRBJ1-3; CDR3: CASSDRGSGNTIYF
V: TRBV2; size: -; J: TRBJ1-5; CDR3: CASTEIQGGQPQHF
V: TRBV24-1; size: -; J: TRBJ1-6; CDR3: CATASGQGDSPLHF
V: TRBV19; size: -; J: TRBJ2-5; CDR3: CASSISWRGGQQTQYF
V: TRBV5-1; size: once; J: TRBJ2-7; CDR3: CASSLGGGGTQYEQYF
V: TRBV25-1; size: few; J: TRBJ1-2; CDR3: CASSETGGKDGYTF
V: TRBV30; size: once; J: TRBJ1-1; CDR3: CAWSVQGAEAFF
V: TRBV2; size: -; J: TRBJ2-3; CDR3: CASRLAGYTQYF
V: TRBV25-1; size: -; J: TRBJ1-1; CDR3: CASKDPCRLVPGEAFF
V: TRBV6-2/TRBV6-3; size: -; J: TRBJ1-1; CDR3: CASSWTGNTEAFF
V: TRBV19; size: -; J: TRBJ2-3; CDR3: CASALAGATTDTQYF
V: TRBV11-2; size: -; J: TRBJ2-3; CDR3: CASSFRGQGIDTQYF
V: TRBV11-3; size: -; J: TRBJ1-6; CDR3: CATPRGDWNSPLHF
V: TRBV3-1/TRBV3-2; size: -; J: TRBJ1-1; CDR3: CASSLGQGVTEAFF
V: TRBV9; size: -; J: TRBJ2-1; CDR3: CASSRDSSYNEQFF
V: TRBV18; size: -; J: TRBJ1-1; CDR3: CASSPGTGFEAFF
V: TRBV5-1; size: -; J: TRBJ2-3; CDR3: CASSLARGRGTDTQYF
V: TRBV2; size: -; J: TRBJ2-5; CDR3: CASNLQGGEETQYF
V: TRBV3-1/TRBV3-2; size: -; J: TRBJ2-2; CDR3: CASSQKALTGELFF
V: TRBV7-2; size: -; J: TRBJ1-4; CDR3: CASTLGGSSTNEKLFF
V: TRBV4-3; size: -; J: TRBJ2-1; CDR3: CASSQGSEQFF
V: TRBV5-3; size: few; J: TRBJ2-7; CDR3: CARSLECKESGTTPHYEQYF
V: TRBV30; size: -; J: TRBJ2-3; CDR3: CAWSGLGAGTDTQYF
V: TRBV24-1; size: -; J: TRBJ2-3; CDR3: CATSDSRDSLTDTQYF
V: TRBV18; size: -; J: TRBJ1-2; CDR3: CASSPRFGTGEGHYGYTF
V: TRBV12-5; size: few; J: TRBJ1-1; CDR3: CASGLGTVEAFF
V: TRBV5-1; size: -; J: TRBJ2-1; CDR3: CLKGQPSDVNEQFF
V: TRBV18; size: once; J: TRBJ1-1; CDR3: CASSPTRETEAFF
V: TRBV7-9; size: -; J: TRBJ1-1; CDR3: CASSLAAGTVEAFF
V: TRBV5-4; size: -; J: TRBJ2-1; CDR3: CASSFPLAGGLHNEQFF
V: TRBV3-1/TRBV3-2; size: -; J: TRBJ1-1; CDR3: CASSRATGTEAFF
V: TRBV19; size: once; J: TRBJ2-2; CDR3: CASSIGTRTGELFF
V: TRBV19; size: -; J: TRBJ2-2; CDR3: CASSIGTGELFF
V: TRBV6-5; size: -; J: TRBJ2-1; CDR3: CASSYGDSINEQFF
V: TRBV3-1/TRBV3-2; size: once; J: TRBJ1-6; CDR3: CASSRGDQGLENSPLHF
V: TRBV4-1; size: -; J: TRBJ1-6; CDR3: CASSQGEPGNSPLHF
V: TRBV24-1; size: -; J: TRBJ2-5; CDR3: CATSDSVRAQETQYF
V: TRBV6-5; size: -; J: TRBJ1-2; CDR3: CASKQGNYGYTF
V: TRBV7-3; size: once; J: TRBJ2-7; CDR3: CASSLRGGDAYEQYF
V: TRBV30; size: -; J: TRBJ2-1; CDR3: CAWRGPGVLNEQFF
V: TRBV5-1; size: -; J: TRBJ2-1; CDR3: CASRPVLTYNEQFF